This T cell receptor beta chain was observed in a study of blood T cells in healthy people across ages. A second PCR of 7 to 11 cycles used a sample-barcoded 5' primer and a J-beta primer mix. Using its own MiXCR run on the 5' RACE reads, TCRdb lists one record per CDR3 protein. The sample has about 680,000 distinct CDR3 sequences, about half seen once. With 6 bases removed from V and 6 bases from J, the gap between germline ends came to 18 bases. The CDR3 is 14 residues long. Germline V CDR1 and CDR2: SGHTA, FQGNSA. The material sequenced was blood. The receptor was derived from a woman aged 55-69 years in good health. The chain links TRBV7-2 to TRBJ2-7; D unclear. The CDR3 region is CASRAKDRFSEQYF. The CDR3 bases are TGTGCCAGCAGGGCTAAAGATCGCTTCTCCGAGCAGTACTTC.